Presented here are 19 T cell receptor beta chains from one specimen sequenced in a study of cytomegalovirus exposure and HLA in healthy donors. 60 Vbeta and 13 Jbeta primers were used in PCR. Data came from immunoSEQ multiplex PCR; TCRdb stores just in-frame clones and leaves some out. The data show about 200,000 clones, roughly four fifths seen once. The sample comprised PBMCs. These receptors were taken from a boy aged 2-15 years in good health and CMV-seronegative.

The V gene is TRBV5-1, the J gene TRBJ1-2; a possible D gene is TRBD1 (6 bases). V lost 8 bases, J lost 7 bases, and 21 bases lay in between. The CDR3 loop spans 14 amino acids. Germline V CDR1 and CDR2: SGHRS, YFSETQ. The CDR3 loop is CASGGGPPKTGYTF. DNA for the CDR3: TGCGCCAGTGGGGGGGGGCCCCCCAAGACTGGCTACACCTTC. Based on the CDR3 plus reference TRBV5-1 and TRBJ1-2, the full variable domain is KAGVTQTPRYLIKTRGQQVTLSCSPISGHRSVSWYQQTPGQGLQFLFEYFSETQRNKGNFPGRFSGRQFSNSRSEMNVSTLELGDSALYLCASGGGPPKTGYTFGSGTRLTVV.

This chain joins TRBV7-8 and TRBJ1-5; D uncertain. Per germline, CDR1 SGHVS and CDR2 FQNEAQ. The CDR3 runs to 14 residues. V was trimmed by 1 base and J by 2 bases, leaving 6 bases between them. CDR3 sequence reads: CASSLEGGNQPQHF. The CDR3 DNA follows: TGTGCCAGCAGCTTAGAGGGAGGCAATCAGCCCCAGCATTTT.

This chain uses TRBV5-1 with TRBJ2-1; no definite D call. This CDR3 has 13 amino acids. Germline CDR1 is SGHRS and CDR2 is YFSETQ. V lost 5 bases, J lost 4 bases, and 10 bases lay in between. CDR3 loop: CASRVNAYNEQFF. CDR3 DNA: TGCGCCAGCAGAGTGAACGCGTACAATGAGCAGTTCTTC.

J is TRBJ2-2 and V is TRBV13; D not resolved. This CDR3 is 12 amino acids long. Germline assignment: CDR1 PRHDT and CDR2 FYEKMQ (reference sequence). Deletions cut 5 bases from V and 4 bases from J, with 5 bases between. Here the CDR3 DNA reads TGTGCCAGCAGCCAATTCACCGGGGAGCTGTTTTTT. Translated, it gives CASSQFTGELFF.

The V and J genes are TRBV7-9 and TRBJ1-2, with no clear D. This CDR3 has 16 residues. V gave up 0 bases and J gave up 4 bases, with 15 bases separating them. Germline V gene lookup returns CDR1 SEHNR and CDR2 FQNEAQ (reference sequence). Here the CDR3 DNA reads TGTGCCAGCAGCTTAGCCGCGCCATTCACTTCCTATGGCTACACCTTC. This codes for CASSLAAPFTSYGYTF.

This rearrangement joins TRBV18 to TRBJ2-1; maybe TRBD2 (6 bases). Germline lookup yields CDR1 KGHSH and CDR2 LQKENI. The ends were cut back, 2 bases at V and 8 bases at J, with 7 bases in the middle. The CDR3 has 12 amino acids. CDR3 residues: CASSPGGYEQFF. The CDR3 DNA follows: TGTGCCAGCTCACCAGGGGGGTATGAGCAGTTCTTC. Full variable domain (missing parts from reference TRBV18 and TRBJ2-1): NAGVMQNPRHLVRRRGQEARLRCSPMKGHSHVYWYRQLPEEGLKFMVYLQKENIIDESGMPKERFSAEFPKEGPSILRIQQVVRGDSAAYFCASSPGGYEQFFGPGTRLTVL.

This clone was seen a few times. The chain is built from TRBV20-1 and TRBJ2-1; D gene ambiguous. Germline loops: CDR1 DFQATT, CDR2 SNEGSKA (reference sequence). Deletions cut 5 bases from V and 6 bases from J, with 5 bases between. The CDR3 is 10 residues long. This CDR3 is CSAVLNEQFF. The CDR3 DNA reads as TGCAGTGCTGTACTCAATGAGCAGTTCTTC.

The chain combines TRBV4-2 with TRBJ1-6, with 7 bases aligning to TRBD1. The V gene end was trimmed by 0 bases and the J gene end by 11 bases; junction bases not matched to a gene: 7. Germline CDR1 reads LGHNA; CDR2 reads YNFKEQ. The CDR3 has 15 amino acids. In nucleotides, the CDR3 is TGTGCCAGCAGCCAAGAACAGGGGAAGGGGGCACCCCTCCACTTT. Its translation: CASSQEQGKGAPLHF.

V gene TRBV5-6 combines with J gene TRBJ1-2, with TRBD1 matching over 7 bases. CDR3 length equals 17 residues. CDR1 and CDR2 (germline): SGHDT, YYEEEE. Trimming took 4 bases from V and 8 from J; bases not matched to a gene: 20. CDR3 coding DNA: TGTGCCAGCAGCCAGAGGGAACCGGGACAGTCCCTTTGGGGCTACACCTTC. This codes for CASSQREPGQSLWGYTF.

This clone was picked up one time. CDR3 region: CASSVAPGQSLYGYTF. The CDR3 bases are TGTGCCAGCAGCGTAGCCCCGGGACAGAGTTTATATGGCTACACCTTC. The V call is TRBV9, the J call TRBJ1-2; TRBD1 agrees at 7 bases. V was pared by 0 bases and J by 5 bases, with 10 bases of the junction left unmatched. This CDR3 has 16 residues. Looked up from germline, CDR1 is SGDLS and CDR2 is YYNGEE.

This chain links TRBV5-6 with TRBJ1-2, with D tentatively TRBD1 (6 bases). The CDR3 loop spans 14 amino acids. The germline CDR1 and CDR2 sequences are SGHDT and YYEEEE. V lost 0 bases to trimming and J lost 8 bases, with 14 bases between them. In DNA form, the CDR3 reads TGTGCCAGCAGCTTGGCCGGACTCAGGGGCGGCTACACCTTC. It translates to CASSLAGLRGGYTF.

The J gene is TRBJ1-3, the V gene TRBV14; D unresolved. The CDR3 loop spans 14 amino acids. V shed 3 bases and J shed 4 bases, with 10 bases lying between them. Germline CDR1 is SGHDN and CDR2 is FVKESK. The DNA of the CDR3 is TGTGCCAGCAGCCACGTGGCCTGGGGAAACACCATATATTTT. Translating it yields CASSHVAWGNTIYF.

The chain joins TRBV4-2 to TRBJ2-3; D may be TRBD2 (5 bases). The CDR3 length is 14 residues. Germline CDR1 LGHNA, CDR2 YNFKEQ. With 1 base removed from V and 4 bases from J, the gap between germline ends came to 9 bases. The CDR3 DNA follows: TGTGCCAGCAGCCAAGGGCAGGACTCAGATACGCAGTATTTT. Protein sequence: CASSQGQDSDTQYF.

The J gene is TRBJ1-2, the V gene TRBV5-6; no clear D. Germline assignment: CDR1 SGHDT and CDR2 YYEEEE. The length of the CDR3 is 13 residues. The V and J ends lost 2 bases and 0 bases respectively, with 5 bases between them. CDR3 DNA: TGTGCCAGCAGCTTCCAGACTAACTATGGCTACACCTTC. Amino acid sequence: CASSFQTNYGYTF.

Only a few counts were recorded for this clone. The chain combines TRBV28 with TRBJ2-7; 8 bases line up with TRBD1. The CDR3 spans 16 residues. Germline CDR1 is MDHEN and CDR2 is SYDVKM. V was clipped by 5 bases and J by 2 bases; unmatched bases: 11. CDR3 sequence reads: CASSPGTGPPPYEQYF. CDR3 coding DNA: TGTGCCAGCAGTCCAGGGACAGGTCCCCCCCCCTACGAGCAGTACTTC.

This chain uses TRBV7-8 with TRBJ1-5; 7 bases fit TRBD1. Per the germline V gene, CDR1 is SGHVS and CDR2 is FQNEAQ. V trimming: 4 bases; J trimming: 2 bases; junction bases outside the gene matches: 11. This CDR3 comprises 17 residues. This chain's CDR3 is CASSWTGTVDGNQPQHF. The CDR3 DNA reads TGTGCCAGCAGCTGGACGGGGACAGTTGATGGCAATCAGCCCCAGCATTTT. Supplemented by reference TRBV7-8 and TRBJ1-5, the full variable domain reads GAGVSQSPRYKVAKRGQDVALRCDPISGHVSLFWYQQALGQGPEFLTYFQNEAQLDKSGLPSDRFFAERPEGSVSTLKIQRTQQEDSAVYLCASSWTGTVDGNQPQHFGDGTRLSIL.

The V call is TRBV7-9, the J call TRBJ1-2; TRBD1 agrees at 7 bases. V was clipped by 0 bases and J by 5 bases; unmatched bases: 9. This CDR3 comprises 16 residues. Per the germline V gene, CDR1 is SEHNR and CDR2 is FQNEAQ (reference sequence). The CDR3 sequence: CASSLALGTAHYGYTF. The CDR3 DNA follows: TGTGCCAGCAGCTTAGCGCTTGGGACAGCCCATTATGGCTACACCTTC.

The chain links TRBV6-4 to TRBJ1-1; D gene unclear. From germline, CDR1 is MRHNA and CDR2 SNTAGT. Trimming removed 6 bases from V and 5 bases from J, with 16 bases in between. This CDR3 comprises 14 residues. CDR3 coding DNA: TGTGCCAGCAGCCCGCCGGCGGAGGAAACTGAAGCTTTCTTT. This translates into CASSPPAEETEAFF.

This clone was picked up a small number of times. This rearrangement joins TRBV5-6 to TRBJ2-5; 10 nucleotides match TRBD2. V shed 4 bases, J shed 2 bases, and the junction held 11 bases outside the gene matches. The length of the CDR3 is 17 residues. Germline CDR1 is SGHDT and CDR2 is YYEEEE. CDR3 in amino acids: CASSPEVAAGGQETQYF. The CDR3 DNA reads TGTGCCAGCAGCCCGGAGGTTGCAGCGGGGGGGCAAGAGACCCAGTACTTC.